The 23 T cell receptor beta chains below come from one sample, sequenced in a study of blood T cell repertoires in COVID-19. Assay used: immunoSEQ multiplex PCR; TCRdb lists only in-frame clones, some missing. This table has some 200,000 clones, 75% to 85% appearing once. Material for sequencing was PBMCs or T cells enriched from blood (not recorded which). The receptors shown here come from a man in his forties who had recovered from COVID-19.

This clone showed up just once. Other DNA sequences in the sample encode the same CDR3. V and J are TRBV5-1 and TRBJ2-5; D is possibly TRBD1 (6 bases). The CDR3 is 14 amino acids. Trimming left V 3 bases short and J 5 bases short, with 14 bases between. Per germline, CDR1 SGHRS and CDR2 YFSETQ. The CDR3 coding sequence is TGCGCCAGCAGCTCAGGCCCAGGGGAGGAGACCCAGTACTTC. Its protein is CASSSGPGEETQYF.

This clone is a singleton in its sample. The genes are TRBV19 and TRBJ1-1; D may be TRBD1 (5 bases). Germline V gene lookup returns CDR1 LNHDA and CDR2 SQIVND (reference sequence). The CDR3 spans 13 residues. The ends were cut back, 5 bases at V and 3 bases at J, with 10 bases in the middle. In nucleotides, the CDR3 is TGTGCCAGTAGTCCTGACAGATACACTGAAGCTTTCTTT. Amino acids: CASSPDRYTEAFF.

The chain joins TRBV5-1 to TRBJ1-6, with 7 positions matching TRBD1. The CDR3 runs 15 residues. The ends lost 5 bases at V and 6 bases at J; junction bases unmatched: 8. Germline loops: CDR1 SGHRS, CDR2 YFSETQ. CDR3 DNA sequence: TGCGCCAGCAGTGAGCCAGGACAGGCTAATTCACCCCTCCACTTT. Its translation is CASSEPGQANSPLHF.

This clone showed up just once. The V call is TRBV27, the J call TRBJ2-1, with 11 nucleotides matching TRBD2. The V gene end was trimmed by 4 bases and the J gene end by 3 bases; junction bases not matched to a gene: 2. The CDR3 runs 15 residues. Per the germline V gene, CDR1 is MNHEY and CDR2 is SMNVEV (reference sequence). The CDR3 spells CASSYGTSGYNEQFF. Written as DNA, the CDR3 is TGTGCCAGCAGTTACGGGACTAGCGGCTACAATGAGCAGTTCTTC.

V usage is TRBV7-9 and J usage is TRBJ1-1; D remains ambiguous. Trimming removed 4 bases from V and 2 bases from J, with 5 bases in between. The germline gives CDR1 SEHNR, CDR2 FQNEAQ (reference sequence). The CDR3 covers 12 residues. The CDR3 coding sequence is TGTGCCAGCAGCTCTGTTAACACTGAAGCTTTCTTT. Translating gives CASSSVNTEAFF.

The chain links TRBV6-2 or TRBV6-3 to TRBJ2-2, with 11 bases matching TRBD2. Germline CDR1 reads MNHEY; CDR2 reads SVGEGT. The J segment lost 2 bases and the V segment lost 6 bases, leaving 5 bases of the junction unmatched. This CDR3 has 16 residues. Written as DNA, the CDR3 is TGTGCCAGCAGCACCGGGACTAGCGGTAACACCGGGGAGCTGTTTTTT. Encoded protein: CASSTGTSGNTGELFF.

This chain connects TRBV6-4 to TRBJ2-2, with 8 bases lining up with TRBD1. V lost 6 bases, J lost 0 bases, and 18 bases stayed unmatched. The CDR3 totals 20 residues. Germline values: CDR1 MRHNA, CDR2 SNTAGT. The CDR3 DNA reads as TGTGCCAGCAGAACCGGGACAGGTCCGCGAAGGGTACCGAACACCGGGGAGCTGTTTTTT. This gives the protein CASRTGTGPRRVPNTGELFF.

The chain joins TRBV28 to TRBJ1-5; 8 bases match TRBD1. The trim removed 4 bases at V and 4 bases at J, leaving 12 bases unmatched. The CDR3 spans 17 residues. Germline CDR1 MDHEN, CDR2 SYDVKM. The CDR3 sequence is CASSYTVGTGENQPQHF. The CDR3 coding sequence is TGTGCCAGCAGTTACACTGTAGGGACAGGAGAAAATCAGCCCCAGCATTTT.

V usage is TRBV3-1 (or the pseudogene TRBV3-2) and J usage is TRBJ2-7; a possible D gene is TRBD1 (7 bases). CDR1 LGHDT and CDR2 YNNKEL come from the germline V gene (reference sequence). Trimming pared 1 base from V and 2 bases from J, leaving 12 bases between. This CDR3 is built from 15 residues. CDR3 in DNA: TGTGCCAGCAGCCAAGGGGCAGGGGGGACCTACGAGCAGTACTTC. This encodes CASSQGAGGTYEQYF.

The CDR3 DNA reads TGTGCCAGCAGCGTAGGTCCAGGACAGACGAATTATGGCTACACCTTC. This codes for CASSVGPGQTNYGYTF. The chain joins TRBV9 to TRBJ1-2, with D tentatively TRBD1 (6 bases). The CDR3 has 16 amino acids. From germline, CDR1 is SGDLS and CDR2 YYNGEE. The V end was cut by 0 bases, the J end by 5 bases, with 17 bases between.

The rearrangement links TRBV19 to TRBJ2-5, with 8 bases matching TRBD1. V shed 5 bases, J shed 2 bases, and the junction held 22 bases outside the gene matches. CDR3 length equals 20 residues. Germline values: CDR1 LNHDA, CDR2 SQIVND (reference sequence). CDR3 amino acids: CASSPDGTGVPKAKQETQYF. CDR3 coding DNA: TGTGCCAGTAGTCCTGATGGGACAGGAGTTCCTAAAGCGAAACAAGAGACCCAGTACTTC.

The chain uses TRBV27 and TRBJ1-5; 9 nucleotides line up with TRBD1. The junction had 6 bases not matched to a gene; V was cut back by 0 bases and J by 3 bases. The CDR3 has 17 residues. Germline CDR1 and CDR2: MNHEY and SMNVEV (reference sequence). CDR3 in DNA: TGTGCCAGCAGTTTATCGCTGACAGGGGGGGACAATCAGCCCCAGCATTTT. It yields the protein CASSLSLTGGDNQPQHF.

For the CDR3, the DNA is TGCGCCAGCCAGCGGGAGACAGGAGATACGCAGTATTTT. It specifies CASQRETGDTQYF. This sequence joins TRBV10-1 and TRBJ2-3; 8 nucleotides line up with TRBD2. The CDR3 has 13 amino acids. V trimming: 8 bases; J trimming: 5 bases; junction bases outside the gene matches: 6. Germline assignment: CDR1 WNHNN and CDR2 SYGVQD (reference sequence).

The chain carries TRBV19 and TRBJ1-2, with a tentative D call TRBD1 (6 bases). This CDR3 spans 14 amino acids. Trimming removed 6 bases from V and 2 bases from J, with 13 bases in between. Germline CDR1 and CDR2: LNHDA and SQIVND (reference sequence). The CDR3 DNA is TGTGCCAGTAGCAATCAGGGGATAAACTATGGCTACACCTTC. It codes for CASSNQGINYGYTF.

The J gene is TRBJ1-5, the V gene TRBV5-6; tentatively, D is TRBD1 (6 bases). The V gene lost 3 bases and the J gene lost 8 bases, with 21 bases spanning the gap. The CDR3 is made up of 16 amino acids. Germline V gene data show CDR1 as SGHDT and CDR2 as YYEEEE. The CDR3 region is CASSWGPGFQSEPQHF. The CDR3, as DNA: TGTGCCAGCAGCTGGGGGCCAGGGTTTCAATCTGAGCCCCAGCATTTT.

The chain uses TRBV11-3 and TRBJ2-1, with D perhaps TRBD2 (5 bases). Between the trimmed V and J ends, which lost 2 bases and 0 bases, there was a span of 14 bases. Germline CDR1 and CDR2: SGHNT and YENEEA. The CDR3 runs to 17 residues. The CDR3 spells CASSLWMSGPSYNEQFF. The CDR3 coding sequence is TGTGCCAGCAGCTTATGGATGAGCGGACCCTCCTACAATGAGCAGTTCTTC.

The sample holds one count of this clone. The J gene is TRBJ2-3, the V gene TRBV5-1, with D maybe TRBD2 (5 bases). The V and J ends lost 1 base and 2 bases respectively, with 11 bases between them. Germline lookup yields CDR1 SGHRS and CDR2 YFSETQ. This CDR3 has 15 residues. The DNA of the CDR3 is TGCGCCAGCAGCTTGCGGGGAAACCCCACAGATACGCAGTATTTT. Translating it yields CASSLRGNPTDTQYF.

The CDR3 coding sequence is TGTGCCAGCAGCGTTGTAGGACAGCGTCTTCAAGAGACCCAGTACTTC. It encodes CASSVVGQRLQETQYF. This chain links TRBV7-2 with TRBJ2-5, with a possible D match to TRBD1 (6 bases). The CDR3 consists of 16 residues. From germline, CDR1 is SGHTA and CDR2 FQGNSA. V lost 5 bases, J lost 2 bases, and 18 bases lay in between.

This clone occurred once. This sequence joins TRBV28 and TRBJ1-1; D call uncertain. The CDR3 runs to 14 residues. V was shortened by 2 bases and J by 6 bases, with 13 bases between the two germline ends. Germline CDR1 is MDHEN and CDR2 is SYDVKM. CDR3 amino acids: CASSLKLAIPEAFF. The DNA of the CDR3 is TGTGCCAGCAGTTTAAAGCTCGCGATCCCTGAAGCTTTCTTT.

This clone was seen once. The chain carries TRBV2 and TRBJ1-2; TRBD1 matches 7 bases. Germline V gives CDR1 SNHLY, CDR2 FYNNEI. After removal of 3 bases from V and 8 bases from J, the junction contained 18 bases not matched to a gene. This CDR3 region has 17 residues. CDR3 nucleotides: TGTGCCAGCAGTGACGGGTTTACAGGGGTCCCCCCCTACGGCTACACCTTC. It encodes CASSDGFTGVPPYGYTF.

The chain couples TRBV7-8 to TRBJ2-7; D unclear. The CDR3 loop spans 14 amino acids. The V gene's germline CDR1 is SGHVS and CDR2 FQNEAQ. Trimming pared 2 bases from V and 0 bases from J, leaving 8 bases between. The CDR3 nucleotides are TGTGCCAGCAGCTTATCAGTAAGCTCCTACGAGCAGTACTTC. This sequence encodes CASSLSVSSYEQYF.

This clone was counted between two and nine times. V and J are TRBV2 and TRBJ1-2; 8 positions match TRBD1. CDR1 is SNHLY, CDR2 FYNNEI, per germline. V dropped 9 bases and J dropped 6; count of bases not matched to a gene: 9. The CDR3 totals 13 residues. The CDR3 region has the DNA TGTGCCAGGAAAGGGACAGGCCTTGATGGCTACACCTTC. Its translation is CARKGTGLDGYTF.

The V gene is TRBV11-2, the J gene TRBJ2-3; D uncertain. Trimming cost V 0 bases and J 2 bases, with 6 bases left between them. CDR3 size: 14 residues. In germline, CDR1 is SGHAT, CDR2 FQNNGV. CDR3 in DNA: TGTGCCAGCAGCTTAGATAGTACCACAGATACGCAGTATTTT. Translating gives CASSLDSTTDTQYF.